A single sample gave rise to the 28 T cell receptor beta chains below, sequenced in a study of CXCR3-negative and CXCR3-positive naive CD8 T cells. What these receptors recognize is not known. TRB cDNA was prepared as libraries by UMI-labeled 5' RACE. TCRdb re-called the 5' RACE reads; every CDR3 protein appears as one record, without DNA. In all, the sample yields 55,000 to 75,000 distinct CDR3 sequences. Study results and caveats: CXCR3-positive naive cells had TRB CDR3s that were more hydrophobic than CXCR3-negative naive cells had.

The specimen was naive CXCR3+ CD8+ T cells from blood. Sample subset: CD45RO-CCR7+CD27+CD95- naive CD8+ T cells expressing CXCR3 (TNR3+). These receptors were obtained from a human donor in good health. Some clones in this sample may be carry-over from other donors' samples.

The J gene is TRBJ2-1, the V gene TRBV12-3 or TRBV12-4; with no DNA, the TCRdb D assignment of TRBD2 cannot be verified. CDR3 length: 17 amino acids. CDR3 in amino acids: CASSFRRGGVIFHEQFF.

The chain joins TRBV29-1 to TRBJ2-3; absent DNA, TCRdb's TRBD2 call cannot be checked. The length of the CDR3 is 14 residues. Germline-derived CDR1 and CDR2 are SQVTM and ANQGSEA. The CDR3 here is CSVRLAGYADTQYF.

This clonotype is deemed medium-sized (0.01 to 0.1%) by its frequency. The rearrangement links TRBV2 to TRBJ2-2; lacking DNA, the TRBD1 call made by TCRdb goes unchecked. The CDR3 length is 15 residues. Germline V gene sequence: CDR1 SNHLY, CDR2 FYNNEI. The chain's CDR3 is CASSVGQGNTGELFF.

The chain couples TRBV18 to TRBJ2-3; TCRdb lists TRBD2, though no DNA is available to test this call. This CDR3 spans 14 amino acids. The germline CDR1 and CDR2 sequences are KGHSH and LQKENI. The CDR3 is CASSPTSPSDTQYF. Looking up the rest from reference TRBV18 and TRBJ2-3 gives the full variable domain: NAGVMQNPRHLVRRRGQEARLRCSPMKGHSHVYWYRQLPEEGLKFMVYLQKENIIDESGMPKERFSAEFPKEGPSILRIQQVVRGDSAAYFCASSPTSPSDTQYFGPGTRLTVL.

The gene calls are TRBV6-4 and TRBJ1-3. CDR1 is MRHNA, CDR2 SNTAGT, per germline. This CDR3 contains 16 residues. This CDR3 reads CASSERRLVSGNTIYF.

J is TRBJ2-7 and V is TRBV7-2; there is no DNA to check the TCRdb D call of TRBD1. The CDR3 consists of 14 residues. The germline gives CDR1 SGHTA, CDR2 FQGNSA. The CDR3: CASSSGTGYYEQYF. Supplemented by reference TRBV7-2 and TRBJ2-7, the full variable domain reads GAGVSQSPSNKVTEKGKDVELRCDPISGHTALYWYRQSLGQGLEFLIYFQGNSAPDKSGLPSDRFSAERTGGSVSTLTIQRTQQEDSAVYLCASSSGTGYYEQYFGPGTRLTVT.

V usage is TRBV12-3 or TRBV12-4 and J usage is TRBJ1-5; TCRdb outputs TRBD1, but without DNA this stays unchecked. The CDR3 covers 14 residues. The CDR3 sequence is CASSFGTGNQPQHF.

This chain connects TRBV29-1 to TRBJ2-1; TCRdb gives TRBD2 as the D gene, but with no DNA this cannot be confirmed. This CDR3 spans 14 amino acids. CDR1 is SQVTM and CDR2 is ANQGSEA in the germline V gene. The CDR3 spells CSVREGGAYNEQFF.

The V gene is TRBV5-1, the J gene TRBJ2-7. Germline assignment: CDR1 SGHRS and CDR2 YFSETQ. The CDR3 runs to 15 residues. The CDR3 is CASSLVGDLNYEQYF.

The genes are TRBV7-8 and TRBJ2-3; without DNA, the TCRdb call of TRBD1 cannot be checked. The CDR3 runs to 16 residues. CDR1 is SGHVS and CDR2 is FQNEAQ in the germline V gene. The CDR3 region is CASSYSPGAVVDTQYF.

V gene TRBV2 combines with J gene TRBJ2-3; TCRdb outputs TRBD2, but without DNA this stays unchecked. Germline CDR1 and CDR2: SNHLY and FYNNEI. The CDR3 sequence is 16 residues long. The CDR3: CASSERRGGNTDTQYF.

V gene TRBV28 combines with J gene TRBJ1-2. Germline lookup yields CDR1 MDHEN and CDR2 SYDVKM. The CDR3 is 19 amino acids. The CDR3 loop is CASKTHRTAGGRGFYGYTF.

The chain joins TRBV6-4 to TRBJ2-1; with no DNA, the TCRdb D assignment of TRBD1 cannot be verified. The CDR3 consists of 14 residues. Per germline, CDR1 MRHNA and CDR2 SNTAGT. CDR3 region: CASSDGGANNEQFF.

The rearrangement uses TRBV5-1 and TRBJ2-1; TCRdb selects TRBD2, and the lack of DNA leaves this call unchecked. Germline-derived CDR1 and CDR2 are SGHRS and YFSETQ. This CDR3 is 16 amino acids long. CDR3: CASSLLAGTYDNEQFF.

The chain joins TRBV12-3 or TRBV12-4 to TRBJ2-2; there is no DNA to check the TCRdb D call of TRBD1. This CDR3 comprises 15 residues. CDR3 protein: CASSLATGSAGELFF.

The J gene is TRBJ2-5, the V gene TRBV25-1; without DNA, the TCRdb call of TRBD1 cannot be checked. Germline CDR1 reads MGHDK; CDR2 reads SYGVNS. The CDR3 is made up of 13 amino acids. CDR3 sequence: CASSTRAQETQYF.

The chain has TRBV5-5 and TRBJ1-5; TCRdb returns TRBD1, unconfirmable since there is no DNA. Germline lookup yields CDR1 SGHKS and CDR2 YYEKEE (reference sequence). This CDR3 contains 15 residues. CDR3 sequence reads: CASSLAGGANQPQHF.

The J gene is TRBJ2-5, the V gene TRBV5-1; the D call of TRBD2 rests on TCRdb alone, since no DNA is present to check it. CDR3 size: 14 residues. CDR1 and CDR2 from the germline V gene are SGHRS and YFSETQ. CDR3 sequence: CASSVGLVEETQYF.

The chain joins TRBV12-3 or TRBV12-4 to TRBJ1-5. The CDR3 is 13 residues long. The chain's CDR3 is CASSFGLNQPQHF.

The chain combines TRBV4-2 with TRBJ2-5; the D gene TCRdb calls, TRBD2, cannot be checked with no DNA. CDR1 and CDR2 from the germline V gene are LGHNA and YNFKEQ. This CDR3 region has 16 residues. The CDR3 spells CASSQESGGAGETQYF.

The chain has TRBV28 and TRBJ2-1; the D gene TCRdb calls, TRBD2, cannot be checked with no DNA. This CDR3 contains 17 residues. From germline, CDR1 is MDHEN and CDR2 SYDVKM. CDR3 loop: CASSFVSGPRVYDEQFF.

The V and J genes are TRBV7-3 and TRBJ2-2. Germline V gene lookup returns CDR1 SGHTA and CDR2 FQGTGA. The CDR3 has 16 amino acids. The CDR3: CASSYDLAPNTGELFF.

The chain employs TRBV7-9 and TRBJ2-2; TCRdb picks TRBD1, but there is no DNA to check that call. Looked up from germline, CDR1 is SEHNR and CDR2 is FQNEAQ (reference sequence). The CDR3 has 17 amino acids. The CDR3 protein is CASSPSAGTVNTGELFF.

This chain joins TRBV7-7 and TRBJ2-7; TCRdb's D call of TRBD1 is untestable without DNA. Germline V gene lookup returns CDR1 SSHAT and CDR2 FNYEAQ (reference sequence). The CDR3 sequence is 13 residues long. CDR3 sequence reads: CASSQNTGYEQYF.

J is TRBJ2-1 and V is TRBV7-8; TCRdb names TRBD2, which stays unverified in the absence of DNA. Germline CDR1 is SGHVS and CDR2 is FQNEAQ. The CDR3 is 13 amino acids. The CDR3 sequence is CASSLVGGGEQFF.

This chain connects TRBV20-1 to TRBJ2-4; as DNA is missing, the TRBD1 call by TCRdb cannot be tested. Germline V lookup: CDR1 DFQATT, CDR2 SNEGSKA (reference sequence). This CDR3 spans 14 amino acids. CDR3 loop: CSATTEIAKNIQYF.

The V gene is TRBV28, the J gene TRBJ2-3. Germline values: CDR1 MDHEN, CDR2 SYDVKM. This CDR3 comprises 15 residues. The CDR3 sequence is CASSFQYASTDTQYF.

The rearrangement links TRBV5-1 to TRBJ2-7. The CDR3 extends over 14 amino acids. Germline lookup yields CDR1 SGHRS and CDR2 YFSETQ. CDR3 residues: CTSSSAVLSYEQYF.